This record concerns one T cell receptor (beta chain) sequence. Original methodology: Researchers report that nucleated cell counts were estimated from reference gene primer amplification. Data came from immunoSEQ multiplex PCR; TCRdb stores just in-frame clones and leaves some out. The DNA gave D and trimming, while V, J and clone size come from that table. The sample shows 70,000 or so clones, about 83% of them seen only once. CDR3 length: 14 amino acids. With V trimmed by 9 bases and J by 6 bases, 6 bases remained unmatched. The V gene's germline CDR1 is SNHLY and CDR2 FYNNEI. The data were taken from a study of blood T cell repertoires in COVID-19. Across the study: Researchers got acute and convalescent COVID-19 samples from the United States, Italy and Spain. Nucleic acid was either cDNA or gDNA, and it came from T cells, B-cell-depleted T cells, or PBMCs.

Sequencing was done on a sample of peripheral blood. The chain carries TRBV2 and TRBJ1-5; the match to TRBD1 covers 12 bases. This TCR came from a human donor in a cohort sampled during active COVID-19. The CDR3: CASRDRGQVQPQHF. DNA of the CDR3: TGTGCCAGTAGGGACAGGGGGCAAGTTCAGCCCCAGCATTTT.